What follows is one T cell receptor beta chain and its context. This sample stems from a study of blood T cell repertoires in COVID-19. Overall study: Spain, Italy and the United States supplied samples that represented acute and convalescent COVID-19.

How the authors handled the data: Researchers report that nucleated cell counts were estimated from reference gene primer amplification. Produced via immunoSEQ multiplex PCR; TCRdb's table is partial and in-frame only. The V and J calls and clone size come from that table; D and trimming were worked out from the DNA. The sample contains hundreds of thousands of clones, roughly 85% of which appear only once. The germline CDR1 and CDR2 sequences are SGHTA and FQGNSA. J lost 6 bases, V lost 5 bases, and 5 bases had no gene match. This CDR3 comprises 15 residues. Living in 24 US areas, the participants were between 18 and 89 years of age.

This sequence originates from a woman aged 18 to 35 with acute COVID-19. Sequenced sample: PBMCs or T cells enriched from blood (not recorded which). The V and J genes are TRBV7-2 and TRBJ2-2, with TRBD2 matching 11 bases. The CDR3 spells CASSRGTSGSGELFF. The CDR3 nucleotides read TGTGCCAGCAGCCGCGGGACTAGCGGTTCCGGGGAGCTGTTTTTT. Together with reference TRBV7-2 and TRBJ2-2, the CDR3 gives the full variable domain: GAGVSQSPSNKVTEKGKDVELRCDPISGHTALYWYRQSLGQGLEFLIYFQGNSAPDKSGLPSDRFSAERTGGSVSTLTIQRTQQEDSAVYLCASSRGTSGSGELFFGEGSRLTVL.